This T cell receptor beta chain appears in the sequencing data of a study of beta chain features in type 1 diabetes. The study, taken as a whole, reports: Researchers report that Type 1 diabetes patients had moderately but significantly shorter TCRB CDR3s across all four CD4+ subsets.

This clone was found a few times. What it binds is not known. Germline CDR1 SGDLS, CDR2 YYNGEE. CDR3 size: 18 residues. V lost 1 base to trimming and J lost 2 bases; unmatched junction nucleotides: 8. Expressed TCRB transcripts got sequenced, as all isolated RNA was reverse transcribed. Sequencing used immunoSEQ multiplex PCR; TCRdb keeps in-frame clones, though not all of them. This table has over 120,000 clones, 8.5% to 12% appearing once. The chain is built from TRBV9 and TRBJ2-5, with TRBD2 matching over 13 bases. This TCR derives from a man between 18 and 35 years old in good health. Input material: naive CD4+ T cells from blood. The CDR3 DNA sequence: TGTGCCAGCAGCGTACTCACTAGCGGGGGGGCTCGGCAAGAGACCCAGTACTTC. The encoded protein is CASSVLTSGGARQETQYF.